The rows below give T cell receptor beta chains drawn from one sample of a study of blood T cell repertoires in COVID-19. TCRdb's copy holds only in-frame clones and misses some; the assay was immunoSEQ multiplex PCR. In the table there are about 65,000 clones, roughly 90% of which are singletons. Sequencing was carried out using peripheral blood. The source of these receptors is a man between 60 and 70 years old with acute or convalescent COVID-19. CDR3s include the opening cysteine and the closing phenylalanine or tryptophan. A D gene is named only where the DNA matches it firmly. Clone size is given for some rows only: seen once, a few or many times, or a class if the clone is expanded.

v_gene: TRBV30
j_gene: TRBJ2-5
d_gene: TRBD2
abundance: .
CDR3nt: TGTGCCTGGAGTGTTCGGACTAGCGGGGGGAGGGAGACCCAGTACTTC
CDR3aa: CAWSVRTSGGRETQYF

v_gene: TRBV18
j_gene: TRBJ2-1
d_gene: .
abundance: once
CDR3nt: TGTGCCAGCTCACCTATTAAAGTAGGGGGTAGTTCCTACAATGAGCAGTTCTTC
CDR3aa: CASSPIKVGGSSYNEQFF

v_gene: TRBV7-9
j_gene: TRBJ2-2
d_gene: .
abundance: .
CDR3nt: TGTGCCAGCAGCTCCAACAAGAACACCGGGGAGCTGTTTTTT
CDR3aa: CASSSNKNTGELFF

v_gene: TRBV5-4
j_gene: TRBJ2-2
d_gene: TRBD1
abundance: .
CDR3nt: TGTGCCAGCAGCTTGGAACCAAGGGGGCCCACCGGGGAGCTGTTTTTT
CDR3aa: CASSLEPRGPTGELFF

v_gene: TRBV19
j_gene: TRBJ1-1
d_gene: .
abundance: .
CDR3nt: TGTGCCAGTAGTATAGCGGGGGATACTGAAGCTTTCTTT
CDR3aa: CASSIAGDTEAFF

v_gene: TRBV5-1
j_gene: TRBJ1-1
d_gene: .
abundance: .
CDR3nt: TGCGCCAGCAGCTTGGATCCGGGAGTGAACACTGAAGCTTTCTTT
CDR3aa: CASSLDPGVNTEAFF

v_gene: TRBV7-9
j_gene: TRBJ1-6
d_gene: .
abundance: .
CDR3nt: TGTGCCAGCAGCTTAAAAACAGGGCAGCCCCTCCACTTT
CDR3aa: CASSLKTGQPLHF

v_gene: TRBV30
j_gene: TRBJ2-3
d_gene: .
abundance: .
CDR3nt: TGTGCCTGGCAGGGTAGGCGCGGGGCGACAGATACGCAGTATTTT
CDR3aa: CAWQGRRGATDTQYF

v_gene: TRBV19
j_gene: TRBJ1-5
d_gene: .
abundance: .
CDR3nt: TGTGCCAGTAGTACTGGCGGGTTCGGAAATCAGCCCCAGCATTTT
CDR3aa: CASSTGGFGNQPQHF

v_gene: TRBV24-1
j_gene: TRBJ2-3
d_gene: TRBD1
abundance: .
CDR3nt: TGTGCCACCAGTGAGGGACAGGGGGGCACAGATACGCAGTATTTT
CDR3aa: CATSEGQGGTDTQYF

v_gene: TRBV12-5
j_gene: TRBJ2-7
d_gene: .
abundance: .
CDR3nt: TGTGCTAGTGCCAAGGACTATTTTGCCGAGCAGTACTTC
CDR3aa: CASAKDYFAEQYF

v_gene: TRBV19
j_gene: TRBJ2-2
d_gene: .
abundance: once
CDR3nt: TGTGCCAGTAGTTTAACAGGGCCTCCCGGGGAGCTGTTTTTT
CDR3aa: CASSLTGPPGELFF

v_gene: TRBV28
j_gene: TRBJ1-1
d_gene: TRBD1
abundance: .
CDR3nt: TGTGCCAGCAGTTTCTCCCGGACAGGGGGGCATGGAGCTTTCTTT
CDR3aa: CASSFSRTGGHGAFF

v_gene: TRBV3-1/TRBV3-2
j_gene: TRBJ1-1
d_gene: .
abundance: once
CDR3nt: TGTGCCAGCAGCCAAGAGGAGGACAGAACCGCGGTCATGAACACTGAAGCTTTCTTT
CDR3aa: CASSQEEDRTAVMNTEAFF

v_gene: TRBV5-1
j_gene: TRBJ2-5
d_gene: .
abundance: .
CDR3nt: TGCGCCAGCAGGGCAGGGGAAGAGACCCAGTACTTC
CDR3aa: CASRAGEETQYF

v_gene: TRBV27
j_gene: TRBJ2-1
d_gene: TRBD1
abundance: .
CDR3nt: TGTGCCAGCAGTTCACCGGGACAGCCCTACAATGAGCAGTTCTTC
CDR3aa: CASSSPGQPYNEQFF

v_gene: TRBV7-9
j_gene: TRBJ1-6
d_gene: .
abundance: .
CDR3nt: TGTGCCAGCAGCTCGGAGGGATTCACCTATAATTCACCCCTCCACTTT
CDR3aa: CASSSEGFTYNSPLHF

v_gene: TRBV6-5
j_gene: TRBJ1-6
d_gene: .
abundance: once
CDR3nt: TGTGCCTGCAAAGCAGGGTCTGGTTCACCCCTCCACTTT
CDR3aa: CACKAGSGSPLHF

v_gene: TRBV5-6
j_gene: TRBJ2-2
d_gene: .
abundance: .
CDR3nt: TGTGCCAGCAGCTCCGGCCGGACACCGAACACCGGGGAGCTGTTTTTT
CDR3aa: CASSSGRTPNTGELFF

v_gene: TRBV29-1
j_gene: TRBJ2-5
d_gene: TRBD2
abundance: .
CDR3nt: TGCAGCGTGGGGGGGCAAGAGACCCAGTACTTC
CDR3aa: CSVGGQETQYF

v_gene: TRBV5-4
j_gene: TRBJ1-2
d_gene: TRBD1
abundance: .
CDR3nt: TGTGCCAGCAGCCAGGGACAGGGCTGGGAAGGCTACACCTTC
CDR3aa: CASSQGQGWEGYTF

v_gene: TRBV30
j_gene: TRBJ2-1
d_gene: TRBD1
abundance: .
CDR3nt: TGTGCCTGGAGTGTACTAGGACAGGCGTACAATGAGCAGTTCTTC
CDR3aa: CAWSVLGQAYNEQFF

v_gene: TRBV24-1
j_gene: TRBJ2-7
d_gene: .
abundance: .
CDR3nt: TGTGCCACCAGTGCTGCAATCCGGGACAAGGAGTCCTACGAGCAGTACTTC
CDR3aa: CATSAAIRDKESYEQYF

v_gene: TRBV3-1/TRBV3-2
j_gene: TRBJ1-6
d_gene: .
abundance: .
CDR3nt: TGTGCCAGCAGCCCACCAACCGGGGCCGGGAGGTCACCCCTCCACTTT
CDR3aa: CASSPPTGAGRSPLHF

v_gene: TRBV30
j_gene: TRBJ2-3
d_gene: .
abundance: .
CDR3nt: TGTGCCTGGAGCGAACAGGGAGATACGCAGTATTTT
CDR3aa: CAWSEQGDTQYF

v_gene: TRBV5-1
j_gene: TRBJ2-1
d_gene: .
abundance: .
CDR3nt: TGCGCCAGCAGCTTAGACAGGTTGAGCTCCTACAATGAGCAGTTCTTC
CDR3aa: CASSLDRLSSYNEQFF

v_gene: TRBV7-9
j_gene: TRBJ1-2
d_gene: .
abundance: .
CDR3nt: TGTGCCAGTGGGGACTTTAGTGGCTACACCTTC
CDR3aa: CASGDFSGYTF

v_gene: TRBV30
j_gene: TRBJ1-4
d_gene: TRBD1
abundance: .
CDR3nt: TGTGCCTGGAGCCGGACAGGGCGAGATGAAAAACTGTTTTTT
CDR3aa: CAWSRTGRDEKLFF

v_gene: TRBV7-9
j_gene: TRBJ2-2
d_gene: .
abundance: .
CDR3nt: TGTGCCAGCAGCTCGCAACGACAGGCGTCGAACACCGGGGAGCTGTTTTTT
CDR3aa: CASSSQRQASNTGELFF

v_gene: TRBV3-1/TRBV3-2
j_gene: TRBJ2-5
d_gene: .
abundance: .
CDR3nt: TGTGCCAGCAGCGTCCGGACTTTCCAAGAGACCCAGTACTTC
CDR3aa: CASSVRTFQETQYF

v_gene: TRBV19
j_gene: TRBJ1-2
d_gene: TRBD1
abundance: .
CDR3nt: TGTGCCAGTAGTCCACAGGGGGCCTTTTTGTATGGCTACACCTTC
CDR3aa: CASSPQGAFLYGYTF

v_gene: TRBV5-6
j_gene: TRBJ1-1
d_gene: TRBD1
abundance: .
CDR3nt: TGTGCCAGCAGCTTGGCCGGGACAGGGAAGGGTGACACTGAAGCTTTCTTT
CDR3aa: CASSLAGTGKGDTEAFF

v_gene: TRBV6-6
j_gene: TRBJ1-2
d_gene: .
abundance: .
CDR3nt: TGTGCCAGCAGTTACGGGGCGACGAACTATGGCTACACCTTC
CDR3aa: CASSYGATNYGYTF

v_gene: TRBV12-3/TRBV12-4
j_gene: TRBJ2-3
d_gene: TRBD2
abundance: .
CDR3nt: TGTGCCAGCAGTTTATGGCGGGGGGGCTTCTATTTT
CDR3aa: CASSLWRGGFYF

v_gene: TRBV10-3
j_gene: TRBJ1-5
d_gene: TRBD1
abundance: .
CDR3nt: TGTGCCATCGCTAGGACAGGGAATCAGCCCCAGCATTTT
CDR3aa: CAIARTGNQPQHF

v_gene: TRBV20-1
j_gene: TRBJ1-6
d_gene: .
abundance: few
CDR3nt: TGCAGTGCTAGTTCGGGGAGCTCCTATAATTCACCCCTCCACTTT
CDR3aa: CSASSGSSYNSPLHF

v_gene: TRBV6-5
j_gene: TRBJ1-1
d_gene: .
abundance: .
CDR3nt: TGTGCCAGCAGTTCTACCTTCACAGGTGAAGCTTTCTTT
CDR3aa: CASSSTFTGEAFF

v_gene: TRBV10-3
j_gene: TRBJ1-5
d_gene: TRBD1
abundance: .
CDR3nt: TGTGCCATTATACTCCTTTATTGCCGGGACAGTCCATATAGCAATCAGCCCCAGCATTTT
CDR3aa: CAIILLYCRDSPYSNQPQHF

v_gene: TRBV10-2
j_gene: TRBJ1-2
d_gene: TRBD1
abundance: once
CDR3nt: TGCGCCAGCAGACGCGGTCCAGGGGGCTTATCCGGCTATGGCTACACCTTC
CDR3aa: CASRRGPGGLSGYGYTF

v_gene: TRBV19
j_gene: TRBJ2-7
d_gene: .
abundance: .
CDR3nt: TGTGCCAGTAGAAGCCTCCAAAGCTCCTACGAGCAGTACTTC
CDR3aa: CASRSLQSSYEQYF

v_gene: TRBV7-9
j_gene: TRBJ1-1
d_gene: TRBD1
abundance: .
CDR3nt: TGTGCCAGCAGCGTGACAGGGGGCTTTACTGAAGCTTTCTTT
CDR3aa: CASSVTGGFTEAFF

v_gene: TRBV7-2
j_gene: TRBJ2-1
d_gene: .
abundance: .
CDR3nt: TGTGCCAGCAGCTTAGGATATGGGGCAGGGGTGGGAAGTGAGCAGTTCTTC
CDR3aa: CASSLGYGAGVGSEQFF

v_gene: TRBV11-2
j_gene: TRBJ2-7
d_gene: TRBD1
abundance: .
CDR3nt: TGTGCCAGCAGCTTAGGACAGGGGGGCTCCTACGAGCAGTACTTC
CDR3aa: CASSLGQGGSYEQYF

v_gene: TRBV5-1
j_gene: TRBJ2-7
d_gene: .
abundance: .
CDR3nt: TGCGCCAGCAGCTTAGGGAGCTCCTACGAGCAGTACTTC
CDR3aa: CASSLGSSYEQYF

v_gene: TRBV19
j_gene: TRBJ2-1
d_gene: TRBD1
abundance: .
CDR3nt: TGTGCCAGTAGTAAGAACTCCGGGACAGGGTACCCTAATGAGCAGTTCTTC
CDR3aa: CASSKNSGTGYPNEQFF

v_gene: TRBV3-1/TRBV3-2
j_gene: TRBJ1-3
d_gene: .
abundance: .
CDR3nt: TGTGCCAGCAGCCTGGGACTTCCCTCCGGAAACACCATATATTTT
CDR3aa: CASSLGLPSGNTIYF

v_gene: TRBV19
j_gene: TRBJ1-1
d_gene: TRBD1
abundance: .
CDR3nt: TGTGCCAGTAGTATAACAGGGGTCCCGAACACTGAAGCTTTCTTT
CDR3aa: CASSITGVPNTEAFF

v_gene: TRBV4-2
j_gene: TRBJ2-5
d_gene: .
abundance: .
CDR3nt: TGTGCCAGCAGCCAAGAACAGCGGAAGTACCAAGAGACCCAGTACTTC
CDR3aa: CASSQEQRKYQETQYF

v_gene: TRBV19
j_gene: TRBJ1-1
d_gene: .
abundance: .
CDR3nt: TGTGCCAGTAGTTTTAGGCAGGGTCCCACTGAAGCTTTCTTT
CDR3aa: CASSFRQGPTEAFF

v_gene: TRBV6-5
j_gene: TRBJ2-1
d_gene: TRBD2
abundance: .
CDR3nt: TGTGCCAGCAGAGGGACTAGCGGCTCCTACAATGAGCAGTTCTTC
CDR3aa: CASRGTSGSYNEQFF

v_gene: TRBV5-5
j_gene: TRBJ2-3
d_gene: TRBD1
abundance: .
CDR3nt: TGTGCCAGCAGGGACAGGGGTACCCGGCCGCAGTATTTT
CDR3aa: CASRDRGTRPQYF

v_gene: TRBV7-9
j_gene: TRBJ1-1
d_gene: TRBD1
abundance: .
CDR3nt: TGTGCCAGCAGCTCCCCAGTAGGGGGCTTTCCTGAAGCTTTCTTT
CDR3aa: CASSSPVGGFPEAFF

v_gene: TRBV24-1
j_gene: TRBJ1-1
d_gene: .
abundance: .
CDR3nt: TGTGCCACCAGTGACCGCGAGTCTGAAGCTTTCTTT
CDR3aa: CATSDRESEAFF

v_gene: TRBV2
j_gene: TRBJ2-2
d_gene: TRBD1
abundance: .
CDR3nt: TGTGCCAGCAGCGCACAGGGGTGGTCCGCCGGGGAGCTGTTTTTT
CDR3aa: CASSAQGWSAGELFF

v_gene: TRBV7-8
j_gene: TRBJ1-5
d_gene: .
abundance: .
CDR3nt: TGTGCCAGCAGCTTAGCGGTCGGGGGAAATCAGCCCCAGCATTTT
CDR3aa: CASSLAVGGNQPQHF

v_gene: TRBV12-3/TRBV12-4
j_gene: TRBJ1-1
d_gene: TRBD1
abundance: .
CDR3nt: TGTGCCAGCAGTTTACAGACAGGGAGGAATATCTTT
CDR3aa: CASSLQTGRNIF

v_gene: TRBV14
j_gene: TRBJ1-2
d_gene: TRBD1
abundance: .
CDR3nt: TGTGCCAGCAGCCAAGTTCGACAGGGTAACTATGGCTACACCTTC
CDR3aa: CASSQVRQGNYGYTF

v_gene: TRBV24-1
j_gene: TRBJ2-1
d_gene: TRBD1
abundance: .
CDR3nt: TGTGCCACCAGTGACTCCGGCAGGGGGCTCTACAATGAGCAGTTCTTC
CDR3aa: CATSDSGRGLYNEQFF

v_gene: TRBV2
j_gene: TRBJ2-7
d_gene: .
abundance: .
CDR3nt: TGTGCCAGCAGTGAAGGGCGACCCTCCCCGACATACTTC
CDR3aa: CASSEGRPSPTYF